Listed below are T cell receptor beta chains from one sample, sequenced in a study of blood T cell repertoires in COVID-19. The assay was immunoSEQ multiplex PCR, and TCRdb's table has in-frame clones only and misses some. The sample carries some 200,000 clones, about four fifths recorded once. Material for sequencing was PBMCs or T cells enriched from blood (not recorded which). All receptors come from a woman aged 35 to 49 with acute COVID-19. Both conserved end residues are part of each CDR3. Fields, in order: clone size, J gene, D gene, V gene, CDR3 protein, CDR3 DNA. The D gene is left open where the match is weak. Clone size is shown for a subset of rows, as once, few, many or a class of expanded clone.

. TRBJ2-1 TRBD1 TRBV18 CASSRDRGIYNEQFF TGTGCCAGCTCACGGGACAGAGGGATTTACAATGAGCAGTTCTTC
. TRBJ2-3 TRBD2 TRBV6-2/TRBV6-3 CASSYYLAGTDTQYF TGTGCCAGCAGTTATTACCTAGCGGGCACAGATACGCAGTATTTT
. TRBJ2-5 . TRBV6-5 CASSQIRGQETQYF TGTGCCAGCAGTCAAATTAGGGGCCAAGAGACCCAGTACTTC
. TRBJ2-7 TRBD2 TRBV4-1 CASSLNGGGTYEQYF TGCGCCAGCAGCCTCAACGGCGGGGGGACCTACGAGCAGTACTTC
. TRBJ1-1 . TRBV4-1 CASNLQGGTEAFF TGCGCCAGCAACCTCCAGGGTGGGACTGAAGCTTTCTTT
. TRBJ2-1 . TRBV18 CASSDNGESSYNEQFF TGTGCCAGCTCAGATAACGGGGAGAGCTCCTACAATGAGCAGTTCTTC
. TRBJ2-1 . TRBV5-4 CASSFYSFPHNEQFF TGTGCCAGCAGCTTTTACTCGTTTCCCCACAATGAGCAGTTCTTC
. TRBJ2-5 TRBD2 TRBV5-4 CASSLGAGDGRETQYF TGTGCCAGCAGCTTGGGAGCGGGGGATGGGAGGGAGACCCAGTACTTC
. TRBJ1-1 . TRBV6-1 CASSERGWQLNTEAFF TGTGCCAGCAGTGAAAGGGGGTGGCAGCTGAACACTGAAGCTTTCTTT
. TRBJ2-3 . TRBV6-2/TRBV6-3 CASSYLFSTDTQYF TGTGCCAGCAGTTACTTATTTTCCACAGATACGCAGTATTTT
. TRBJ2-5 . TRBV27 CASSLLGTQETQYF TGTGCCAGCAGTTTGTTAGGGACACAAGAGACCCAGTACTTC
. TRBJ2-7 . TRBV7-2 CASSLVTHQAGEHEQYF TGTGCCAGCAGCTTGGTAACCCACCAGGCAGGGGAGCACGAGCAGTACTTC
. TRBJ2-1 TRBD1 TRBV30 CAWTYWDRGNDEQFF TGTGCCTGGACCTATTGGGACAGGGGGAATGATGAGCAGTTCTTC
. TRBJ1-5 TRBD1 TRBV5-8 CASSLDRGGYQPQHF TGTGCCAGCAGCTTGGACAGGGGTGGGTATCAGCCCCAGCATTTT
. TRBJ2-2 . TRBV2 CASSKGGHYTGELFF TGTGCCAGCAGCAAGGGAGGACACTACACCGGGGAGCTGTTTTTT
. TRBJ1-2 . TRBV3-1/TRBV3-2 CASSPPGRGSHYGYTF TGTGCCAGCAGCCCCCCGGGTCGGGGGTCCCACTATGGCTACACCTTC
. TRBJ2-5 . TRBV7-2 CASSLAGGGPETQYF TGTGCCAGCAGCTTAGCCGGTGGGGGCCCAGAGACCCAGTACTTC
. TRBJ1-5 . TRBV19 CASSYQATHQPQHF TGTGCCAGTAGTTATCAGGCAACCCATCAGCCCCAGCATTTT
. TRBJ1-4 . TRBV4-3 CASSQIGSGATNEKLFF TGCGCCAGCAGCCAGATAGGCTCAGGGGCAACTAATGAAAAACTGTTTTTT
. TRBJ1-4 . TRBV4-2 CASSPRAEGPNEKLFF TGTGCCAGCAGCCCGAGGGCGGAGGGACCTAATGAAAAACTGTTTTTT
. TRBJ1-3 . TRBV10-1 CASDRGSGNTIYF TGCGCCAGTGACCGGGGCTCTGGAAACACCATATATTTT
. TRBJ2-2 . TRBV28 CASSTISGRRELFF TGTGCCAGCAGTACTATTAGCGGTCGTCGGGAGCTGTTTTTT
. TRBJ1-1 TRBD1 TRBV7-2 CASSFGTGPTEAFF TGTGCCAGCAGCTTTGGGACAGGGCCCACTGAAGCTTTCTTT
. TRBJ2-2 . TRBV5-1 CASSRTENTGELFF TGCGCCAGCAGCCGGACAGAGAACACCGGGGAGCTGTTTTTT
. TRBJ1-2 . TRBV20-1 CSASIGVSRDYGYTF TGCAGTGCTAGTATCGGGGTTTCTAGAGACTATGGCTACACCTTC
once TRBJ1-2 TRBD1 TRBV6-5 CASTRDSGGYGYTF TGTGCCAGCACCAGGGACAGCGGGGGCTATGGCTACACCTTC
. TRBJ2-2 TRBD2 TRBV3-1/TRBV3-2 CASSQGLAETGELFF TGTGCCAGCAGTCAGGGACTAGCGGAGACCGGGGAGCTGTTTTTT
once TRBJ1-1 . TRBV5-1 CASSLALAADEAFF TGCGCCAGCAGCTTGGCCCTCGCGGCTGATGAAGCTTTCTTT
once TRBJ2-7 TRBD1 TRBV7-9 CASSGGQGHAYEQYF TGTGCCAGCAGCGGTGGACAGGGCCACGCCTACGAGCAGTACTTC
. TRBJ2-1 . TRBV2 CASSVTAYNEQFF TGTGCCAGCAGTGTAACAGCCTACAATGAGCAGTTCTTC
. TRBJ2-1 TRBD2 TRBV4-1 CASSQGLAGFDNEQFF TGCGCCAGCAGCCAAGGACTAGCGGGGTTCGACAATGAGCAGTTCTTC
. TRBJ2-5 . TRBV18 CASSRGLGQEETQYF TGTGCCAGCTCCCGCGGACTCGGCCAGGAAGAGACCCAGTACTTC
. TRBJ2-7 . TRBV20-1 CSASGFLTGEPYF TGCAGTGCTAGTGGGTTTTTGACGGGAGAGCCGTACTTC
. TRBJ2-7 TRBD1 TRBV7-9 CASSLAGGISYEQYF TGTGCCAGCAGCTTAGCAGGGGGCATCTCCTACGAGCAGTACTTC
. TRBJ1-5 TRBD1 TRBV3-1/TRBV3-2 CASSQFGDSVYQHF TGTGCCAGCAGCCAATTTGGGGACAGCGTATACCAGCATTTT
. TRBJ2-4 TRBD1 TRBV6-2/TRBV6-3 CASSQQGSVKNIQYF TGTGCCAGCAGTCAACAGGGGTCCGTCAAAAACATTCAGTACTTC
few TRBJ2-2 . TRBV6-5 CASSTRRDSTGELFF TGTGCCAGCAGTACAAGGAGGGACAGCACCGGGGAGCTGTTTTTT
. TRBJ2-1 TRBD2 TRBV7-2 CASSFGGFRYNEQFF TGTGCCAGCAGCTTCGGGGGGTTTAGGTACAATGAGCAGTTCTTC
. TRBJ2-3 TRBD2 TRBV30 CAWRTSGSEDTQYF TGTGCCTGGAGGACTAGCGGGAGTGAGGATACGCAGTATTTT
. TRBJ1-6 . TRBV19 CASRRKGGQRNSPLHF TGTGCCAGTAGAAGAAAGGGCGGGCAGCGTAATTCACCCCTCCACTTT
few TRBJ1-5 . TRBV24-1 CATGRTEPQHF TGTGCCACCGGAAGGACAGAGCCTCAGCATTTT
. TRBJ2-2 TRBD1 TRBV18 CASSPAGRRGRTGELFF TGTGCCAGCTCACCGGCTGGTCGCAGGGGGCGCACCGGGGAGCTGTTTTTT
once TRBJ2-1 TRBD2 TRBV4-2 CASSQVNGGRWNEQFF TGTGCCAGCAGCCAAGTTAATGGCGGGAGATGGAATGAGCAGTTCTTC
. TRBJ1-2 TRBD1 TRBV5-1 CASRDRGGYTF TGCGCCAGCAGGGACAGGGGCGGCTACACCTTC
few TRBJ2-5 . TRBV29-1 CSARRGSGETQYF TGCAGCGCCCGACGGGGATCCGGGGAGACCCAGTACTTC
. TRBJ1-5 . TRBV7-9 CASSSGGSNQPQHF TGTGCCAGCAGCTCCGGGGGGAGCAATCAGCCCCAGCATTTT
. TRBJ2-7 TRBD1 TRBV9 CASSVRDRGPYEQYF TGTGCCAGCAGCGTCCGGGACAGGGGCCCCTACGAGCAGTACTTC
. TRBJ1-2 . TRBV2 CASSESTQGYTF TGTGCCAGCAGTGAAAGTACCCAGGGCTACACCTTC
. TRBJ1-3 . TRBV28 CASKTVYSGNTIYF TGTGCCAGCAAAACAGTTTACTCTGGAAACACCATATATTTT
. TRBJ2-2 TRBD2 TRBV7-9 CASSLALAGTGELFF TGTGCCAGCAGCTTAGCGCTAGCGGGTACCGGGGAGCTGTTTTTT
. TRBJ2-1 . TRBV29-1 CSVRSSGDRRGSSYNEQFF TGCAGCGTCCGGTCCAGCGGAGACCGGCGGGGTAGTTCCTACAATGAGCAGTTCTTC